The entry below gives a single TCR beta chain sequence along with its context. Its antigen remains unknown. Within the sample, other DNA sequences also encode this same CDR3. The PCR had 60 Vbeta and 13 Jbeta primers. The data were produced by immunoSEQ multiplex PCR, yet TCRdb's version contains in-frame clones alone and is incomplete. This table holds some 140,000 clones, around 83% found once. The data were taken from a study of cytomegalovirus exposure and HLA in healthy donors. At sampling all donors were nominally healthy, likely with unrecorded immune exposures. Trimming removed 1 base from V and 5 bases from J; junction bases left unmatched: 13. Per the germline V gene, CDR1 is MGHDK and CDR2 is SYGVNS. The CDR3 totals 17 residues. Study conclusions and caveats: Associated with cytomegalovirus, according to the listing, were fewer than 200 TCR beta chains. The classifier, whose performance was assessed in both the original and validation cohorts, reportedly diagnosed cytomegalovirus status with high specificity and sensitivity.

This receptor was identified in a male donor in good health and CMV-seropositive. The chain carries TRBV25-1 and TRBJ2-5; 7 bases agree with TRBD2. The specimen was PBMCs. CDR3 region: CASSESSGGGLGETQYF. CDR3 nucleotides: TGTGCCAGCAGTGAATCTTCGGGAGGTGGGCTCGGGGAGACCCAGTACTTC.